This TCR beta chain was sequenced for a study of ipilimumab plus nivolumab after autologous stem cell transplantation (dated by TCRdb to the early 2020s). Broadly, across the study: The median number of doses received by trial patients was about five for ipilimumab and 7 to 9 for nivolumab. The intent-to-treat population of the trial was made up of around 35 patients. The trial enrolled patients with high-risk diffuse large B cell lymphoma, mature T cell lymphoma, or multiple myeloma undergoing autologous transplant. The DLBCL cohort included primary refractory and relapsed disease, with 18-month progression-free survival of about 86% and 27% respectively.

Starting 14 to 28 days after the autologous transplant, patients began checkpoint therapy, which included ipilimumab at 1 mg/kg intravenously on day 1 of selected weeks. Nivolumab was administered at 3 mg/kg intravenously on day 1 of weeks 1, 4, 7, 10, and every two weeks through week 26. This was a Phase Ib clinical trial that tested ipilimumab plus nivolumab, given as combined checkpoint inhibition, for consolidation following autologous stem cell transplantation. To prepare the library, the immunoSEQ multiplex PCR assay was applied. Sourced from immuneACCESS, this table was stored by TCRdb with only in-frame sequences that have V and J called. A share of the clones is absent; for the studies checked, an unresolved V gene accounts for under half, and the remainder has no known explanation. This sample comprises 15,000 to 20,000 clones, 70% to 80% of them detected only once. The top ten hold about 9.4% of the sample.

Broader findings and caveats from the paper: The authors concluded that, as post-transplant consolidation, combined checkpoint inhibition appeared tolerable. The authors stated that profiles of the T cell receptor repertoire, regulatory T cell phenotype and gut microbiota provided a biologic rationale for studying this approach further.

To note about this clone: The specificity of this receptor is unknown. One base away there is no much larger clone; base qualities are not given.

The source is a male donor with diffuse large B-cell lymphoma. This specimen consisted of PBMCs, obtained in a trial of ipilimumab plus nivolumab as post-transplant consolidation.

This receptor carries the CDR3 CASSFDPATEAFF. The DNA is TGTGCCAGCAGCTTCGACCCTGCCACTGAAGCTTTCTTT. The rearranged segments are TRBV7-9 and TRBJ1-1, with the D gene not confidently named. From the germline V gene (reference sequence), CDR1 is SEHNR and CDR2 is FQNEAQ. V is reduced by 3 bases and J by 4 bases, leaving a spacing of 9 bases between them. Reading from cysteine to phenylalanine, the CDR3 counts 13 amino acids. Kept here is only the CDR3 DNA, which spans 39 bases and is read in frame from base 1.